This T cell receptor beta chain was sequenced during a study of T cell repertoires in cytomegalovirus infection. Study as a whole: Peptides in the study included HLA-C-restricted and HLA-B-restricted CMV epitopes.

Germline CDR1 SEHNR, CDR2 FQNEAQ (reference sequence). This CDR3 has 15 amino acids. Trimming took off 1 base at V and 4 bases at J, with 8 bases between the two ends. Each CDR3 protein is one row after TCRdb ran MiXCR on the reads. The sample has some 560,000 distinct CDR3 sequences; approximately 40% are singletons. Many counts were recorded for this clonotype. The target antigen is unknown. The V call is TRBV7-9, the J call TRBJ2-6; D unresolved. This clonotype was sampled from a human donor in good health (CMV status not recorded). Some clones in this sample may be carry-over from other donors' samples. The sample consisted of cultured PBMCs, taken from culture after CMV antigen stimulation. The CDR3 nucleotides are TGTGCCAGCAGCTTAGGGCCCGGGGGGGCCAACGTCCTGACTTTC. It codes for CASSLGPGGANVLTF.